The source of this T cell receptor (beta chain) is a study of shared clonotypes between healthy human individuals (dated by TCRdb to between 2020 and 2021). Background for the entire study: The cohort included three men and two women between 18 and 49 years of age. Leukapheresis yielded between about 0.8 and 8.9 billion PBMCs per donor. For each donor, CD4 naive and CD4 memory were each run on three plates, CD8 naive on two plates, and CD8 memory on one plate. To estimate repertoire size and how much clonotype sharing occurs between individuals, the study deeply sequenced the blood TCR repertoires of roughly 5 healthy adults. Different laboratories and diverse techniques were used to prepare libraries and sequence TCR repertoires, to increase sequencing depth and limit assay-specific biases. The full study reports these points: Roughly 5.2% of naive CD4, roughly 3.5% of naive CD8, about 2.4% of memory CD4, and about 0.4% of memory CD8 clonotypes were shared across a handful of donors. Compared with non-shared clonotypes, clonotypes shared by all four sorted-subset donors had higher generation probabilities. Naive subsets generally had larger estimated clonotype richness than memory subsets did. Pairwise subsampling led to the expectation that sequencing depth would affect the degree of clonotype sharing among donors. Only blood was sampled, and tissue TCR repertoires likely differ from those in blood. Incomplete sequencing was indicated by rarefaction of sorted-subset datasets, despite the large sequencing depth. The genetic and exposure-history diversity represented was limited by the small number of donors.

CD8 naive samples were CD45RO-negative cells positively selected for CCR7, giving a CD45RA+CCR7+ population that excluded TemRA cells. The donors were healthy, HIV-negative adults with no recently reported acute infections or vaccinations. Only Caucasian adults living in Nashville, Tennessee, USA were represented among the donors. Blood was obtained by leukapheresis, after which PBMCs were separated by Ficoll-Histopaque density gradient centrifugation and cryopreserved in liquid nitrogen vapor phase. Analytical flow cytometry was used to check the purity and quantity of every magnetically sorted T cell population. Genomic DNA was isolated from each sorted fraction and quantified by UV absorbance on a Nanodrop 2000c. Regarding this clone: Its antigen target is currently unknown. There are no base qualities to consult, and no much larger clone falls within one base. Other nucleotide sequences in the sample specify the same CDR3.

Using the deep immunoSEQ assay, TCR CDR3 regions were amplified from genomic DNA by multiplex PCR. For each cell subset, the extracted genomic DNA was distributed evenly across all wells of several immunoSEQ 96-well plates, and each plate served as one replicate. Each replicate PCR for sorted subsets received roughly 0.2 ug genomic DNA, equal to about 30,000 T cell genomes. The purified libraries were quantified using a Qubit 3.0 fluorometer, sized with a Bioanalyzer 2100, and then quantified again using the KAPA Library Quantification kit. A separate single-read 150-cycle Illumina NextSeq 550 flow cell was used to sequence each immunoSEQ 96-well plate. The published analysis was carried out like this. The immunoSEQ output contained only junctional sequences without quality scores, so filtering could not match that applied to full-length reads. To assign V/J genes and CDR3, sequences were annotated using PyIR, a Python wrapper for IgBLAST v1.9, with IMGT germline references. Reads were filtered out if the reads had weak V/J assignments (E-value above 1e-6), no CDR3, stop codons, out-of-frame junctions, or ambiguous translated residues. V3J clonotypes were defined as sequences sharing the same inferred V gene, J gene, and CDR3 amino acid sequence. The percentage overlap between two repertoires was calculated by dividing the number of shared unique clonotypes by the size of the smaller repertoire. Three approaches were used to assess repertoire richness: RTK rarefaction, the Chao1 estimator, and Recon v2.1 estimates of unobserved clonotypes. Generation probabilities for all TCRbeta clonotypes obtained by the gDNA method from a handful of donors were computed using OLGA. This is the immuneACCESS table as TCRdb keeps it, with only in-frame sequences that have V and J called. A part of the clones is gone; compared with another copy, unresolved V genes explain less than half, and the rest is unexplained. Clone size and V and J calls were adopted from that table, with D and trimming inferred from the DNA. This sample lists approximately 810,000 clones; 92% were detected once. The ten largest make up 24% of the sample.

The clonotype was recovered from a man aged 25 to 45 in good health. The sample taken for sequencing was naive CD8+ T cells sorted from blood. According to the study, the label for this sample's cell subset or site signals: CD45RA+CCR7+.

DNA sequence: TGTGCCAGCAGCCTAGGACAGATGAACACTGAAGCTTTCTTT. It translates to CASSLGQMNTEAFF. The chain employs TRBV7-9 and TRBJ1-1; TRBD1 is perhaps the D gene, given 6 matching bases. Its CDR3 holds 14 amino acids, cysteine through phenylalanine. Just CDR3 DNA is preserved here, 42 bases in frame from base 1. V loses 5 bases, J loses 0 bases, and the germline ends lie 10 bases apart. CDR1 SEHNR and CDR2 FQNEAQ were looked up in the germline V gene (reference sequence).